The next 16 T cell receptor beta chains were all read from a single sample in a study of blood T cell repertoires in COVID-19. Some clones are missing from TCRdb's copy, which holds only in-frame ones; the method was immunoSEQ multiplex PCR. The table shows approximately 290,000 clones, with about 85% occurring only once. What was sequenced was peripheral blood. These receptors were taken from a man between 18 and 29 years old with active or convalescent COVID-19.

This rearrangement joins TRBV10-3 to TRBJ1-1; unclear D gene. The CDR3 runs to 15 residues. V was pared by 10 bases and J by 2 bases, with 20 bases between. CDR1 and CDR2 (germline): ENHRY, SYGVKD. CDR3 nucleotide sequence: TGTGCCACCGGAGCGGCTGCGGGCAAAAACACTGAAGCTTTCTTT. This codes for CATGAAAGKNTEAFF.

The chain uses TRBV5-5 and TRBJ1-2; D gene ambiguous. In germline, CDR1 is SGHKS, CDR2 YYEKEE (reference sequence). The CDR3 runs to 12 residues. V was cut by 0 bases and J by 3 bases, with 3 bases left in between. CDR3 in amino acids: CASSLADYGYTF. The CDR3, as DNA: TGTGCCAGCAGCTTGGCAGACTATGGCTACACCTTC.

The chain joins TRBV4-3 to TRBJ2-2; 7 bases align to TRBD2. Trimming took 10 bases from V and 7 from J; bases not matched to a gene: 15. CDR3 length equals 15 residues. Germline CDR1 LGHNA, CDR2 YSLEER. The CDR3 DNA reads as TGCGCCACGTCTACACGGGCGGGGGTTGACGGGGAGCTGTTTTTT. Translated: CATSTRAGVDGELFF.

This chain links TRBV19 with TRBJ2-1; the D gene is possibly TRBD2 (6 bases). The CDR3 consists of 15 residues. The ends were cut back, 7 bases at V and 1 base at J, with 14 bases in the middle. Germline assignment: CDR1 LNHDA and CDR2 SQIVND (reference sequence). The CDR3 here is CASKFGSPSYNEQFF. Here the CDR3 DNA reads TGTGCCAGTAAATTCGGGAGCCCTTCCTACAATGAGCAGTTCTTC.

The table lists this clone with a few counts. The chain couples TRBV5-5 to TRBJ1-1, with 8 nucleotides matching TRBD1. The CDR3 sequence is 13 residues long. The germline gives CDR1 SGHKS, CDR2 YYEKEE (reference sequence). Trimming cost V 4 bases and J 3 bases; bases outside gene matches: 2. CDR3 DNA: TGTGCCAGCAGCCAGACAGGGGACACTGAAGCTTTCTTT. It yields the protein CASSQTGDTEAFF. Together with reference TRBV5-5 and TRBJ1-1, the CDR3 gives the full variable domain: DAGVTQSPTHLIKTRGQQVTLRCSPISGHKSVSWYQQVLGQGPQFIFQYYEKEERGRGNFPDRFSARQFPNYSSELNVNALLLGDSALYLCASSQTGDTEAFFGQGTRLTVV.

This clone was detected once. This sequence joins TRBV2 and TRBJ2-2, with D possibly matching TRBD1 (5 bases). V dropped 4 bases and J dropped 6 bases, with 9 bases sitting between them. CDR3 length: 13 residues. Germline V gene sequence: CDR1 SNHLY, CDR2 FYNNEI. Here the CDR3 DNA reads TGTGCCAGCAGTGGTCAGGGTTCCGGGGAGCTGTTTTTT. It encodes CASSGQGSGELFF.

DNA for the CDR3: TGCGCCAGCAGCTTGAGGGGCGGACAGGGTGGGACAACTAATGAAAAACTGTTTTTT. Its protein is CASSLRGGQGGTTNEKLFF. The chain employs TRBV5-1 and TRBJ1-4; 8 nucleotides line up with TRBD1. The trim removed 1 base at V and 0 bases at J, leaving 11 bases unmatched. CDR3 length: 19 residues. Germline lookup yields CDR1 SGHRS and CDR2 YFSETQ.

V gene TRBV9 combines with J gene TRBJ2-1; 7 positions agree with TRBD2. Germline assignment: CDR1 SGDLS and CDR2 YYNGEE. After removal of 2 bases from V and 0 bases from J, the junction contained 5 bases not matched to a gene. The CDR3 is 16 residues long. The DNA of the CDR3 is TGTGCCAGCAGCGTCCAAGCGGGACGCTCCTACAATGAGCAGTTCTTC. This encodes CASSVQAGRSYNEQFF. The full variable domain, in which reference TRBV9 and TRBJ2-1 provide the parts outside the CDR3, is DSGVTQTPKHLITATGQRVTLRCSPRSGDLSVYWYQQSLDQGLQFLIQYYNGEERAKGNILERFSAQQFPDLHSELNLSSLELGDSALYFCASSVQAGRSYNEQFFGPGTRLTVL.

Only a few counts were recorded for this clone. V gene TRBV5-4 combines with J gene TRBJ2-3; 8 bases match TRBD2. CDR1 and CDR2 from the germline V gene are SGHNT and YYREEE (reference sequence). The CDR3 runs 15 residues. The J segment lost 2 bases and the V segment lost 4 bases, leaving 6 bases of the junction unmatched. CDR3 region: CASSRGGHNTDTQYF. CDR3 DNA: TGTGCCAGCAGCCGCGGGGGGCACAACACAGATACGCAGTATTTT.

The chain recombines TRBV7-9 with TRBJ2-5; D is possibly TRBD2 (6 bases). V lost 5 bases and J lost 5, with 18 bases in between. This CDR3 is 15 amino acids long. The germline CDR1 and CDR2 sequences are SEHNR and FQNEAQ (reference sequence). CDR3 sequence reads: CASSERLRRGETQYF. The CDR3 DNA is TGTGCCAGCAGCGAACGACTAAGGAGGGGTGAGACCCAGTACTTC.

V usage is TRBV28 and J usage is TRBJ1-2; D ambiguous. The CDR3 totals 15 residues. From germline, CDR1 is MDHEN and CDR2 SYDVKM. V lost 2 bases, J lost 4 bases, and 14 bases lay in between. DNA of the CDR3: TGTGCCAGCAGTTTAAGGTCCAGGCCCATCTATGGCTACACCTTC. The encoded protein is CASSLRSRPIYGYTF.

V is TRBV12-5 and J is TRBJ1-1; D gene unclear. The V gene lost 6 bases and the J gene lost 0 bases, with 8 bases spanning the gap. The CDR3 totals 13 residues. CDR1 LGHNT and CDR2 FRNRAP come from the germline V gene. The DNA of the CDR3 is TGTGCTAGTGGAGCAGAGGTGAACACTGAAGCTTTCTTT. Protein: CASGAEVNTEAFF.

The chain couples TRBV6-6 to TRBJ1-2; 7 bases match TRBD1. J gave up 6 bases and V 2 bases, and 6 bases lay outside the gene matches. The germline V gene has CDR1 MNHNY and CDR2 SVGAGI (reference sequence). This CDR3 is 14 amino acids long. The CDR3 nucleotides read TGTGCCAGCAGTTACGGGACAGATCGTGATGGCTACACCTTC. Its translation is CASSYGTDRDGYTF.

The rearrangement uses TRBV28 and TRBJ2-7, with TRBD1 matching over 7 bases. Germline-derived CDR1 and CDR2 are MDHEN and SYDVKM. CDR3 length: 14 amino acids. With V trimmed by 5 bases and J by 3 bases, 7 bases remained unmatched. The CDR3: CASSPTGIHYEQYF. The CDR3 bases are TGTGCCAGCAGTCCGACAGGGATTCACTACGAGCAGTACTTC.

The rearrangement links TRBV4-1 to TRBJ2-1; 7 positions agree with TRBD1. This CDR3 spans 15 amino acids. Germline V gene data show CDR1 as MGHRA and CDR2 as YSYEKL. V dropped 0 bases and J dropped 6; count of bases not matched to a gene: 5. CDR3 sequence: CASSQEQGFPNEQFF. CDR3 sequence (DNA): TGCGCCAGCAGCCAAGAACAGGGGTTTCCCAATGAGCAGTTCTTC.

The CDR3 region is CASNFRDRPGTEAFF. CDR3 nucleotides: TGTGCCAGCAACTTTAGGGACAGGCCTGGAACTGAAGCTTTCTTT. The rearrangement links TRBV3-1 (or the pseudogene TRBV3-2) to TRBJ1-1; 8 nucleotides align to TRBD1. This CDR3 spans 15 amino acids. The germline V gene has CDR1 LGHDT and CDR2 YNNKEL (reference sequence). J was trimmed by 5 bases and V by 7 bases; bases with no gene match: 12.